The 6 T cell receptor beta chains listed next were all sequenced from one sample in a study of spatial heterogeneity in lung cancer. Each CDR3 protein is one row after TCRdb ran MiXCR on the 5' RACE reads. In the table there are about 82,000 distinct CDR3 sequences, approximately 12% of which are singletons. Time point given: sample taken at primary tumor resection. Unsorted whole RNA from tumor, nontumor lung or frozen PBMC underwent sequencing. This sample comprised PBMCs, obtained at surgery. Receptors originate from a male donor with early-stage non-small cell lung cancer.

V is TRBV13 and J is TRBJ1-1; D not resolved. This CDR3 is built from 14 residues. CDR1 is PRHDT and CDR2 is FYEKMQ in the germline V gene (reference sequence). V was trimmed by 1 base and J by 0 bases, leaving 6 bases between them. The CDR3 sequence: CASSLAEMNTEAFF. The CDR3 nucleotides are TGTGCCAGCAGCTTAGCCGAAATGAACACTGAAGCTTTCTTT.

V and J are TRBV7-8 and TRBJ2-7, with 10 bases matching TRBD1. There are 16 residues in the CDR3. Looked up from germline, CDR1 is SGHVS and CDR2 is FQNEAQ. The junction had 12 bases not matched to a gene; V was cut back by 4 bases and J by 6 bases. CDR3 DNA sequence: TGTGCCAGCAGCTCGACAGGGGGCGCACCCATTGTCGAGCAGTACTTC. The encoded protein is CASSSTGGAPIVEQYF.

This clonotype was counted only a few times. V and J are TRBV6-2 or TRBV6-3 and TRBJ1-3, with no clear D. CDR1 and CDR2 (germline): MNHEY, SVGEGT. Trimming stripped 0 bases from V and 4 bases from J, with 19 bases between. The CDR3 totals 18 residues. CDR3 nucleotides: TGTGCCAGCAGTTACTCGCCCGTGCCAGTTTCGGGAGGAAACACCATATATTTT. This encodes CASSYSPVPVSGGNTIYF.

This clonotype has more than one count but fewer than ten. This chain links TRBV5-1 with TRBJ2-1, with 7 bases matching TRBD2. From germline, CDR1 is SGHRS and CDR2 YFSETQ. This CDR3 region has 15 residues. Germline trimming cut 0 bases from V and 4 bases from J; bases unmatched to any gene: 4. Here the CDR3 reads CASSLGPSGYNEQFF. The CDR3 DNA reads as TGCGCCAGCAGCTTGGGTCCTAGCGGTTACAATGAGCAGTTCTTC.

This clonotype has at least ten counts. The V call is TRBV10-3, the J call TRBJ1-5, with D maybe TRBD1 (5 bases). This CDR3 is 14 amino acids long. V lost 3 bases and J lost 2, with 8 bases in between. CDR1 is ENHRY, CDR2 SYGVKD, per germline. The CDR3 coding sequence is TGTGCCATCAGTGAAGACAGACGCAATCAGCCCCAGCATTTT. It specifies CAISEDRRNQPQHF.

In this sample, this clonotype turned up a few times. The chain uses TRBV7-9 and TRBJ1-2; D gene uncertain. Trimming took off 6 bases at V and 0 bases at J, with 17 bases between the two ends. This CDR3 comprises 16 residues. Germline loops: CDR1 SEHNR, CDR2 FQNEAQ (reference sequence). The CDR3 bases are TGTGCCAGCAGGTCTCAGTCCCAGCCCCCTAACTATGGCTACACCTTC. Amino acids: CASRSQSQPPNYGYTF.